The 23 T cell receptor beta chains given below trace back to one sample, sequenced in a study of T cells after yellow fever vaccination. TCRdb ran MiXCR on the 5' RACE reads and lists one entry per CDR3 protein. The sample yields some 400,000 distinct CDR3 sequences, approximately 6% seen once. The sequenced sample was PBMCs, obtained 5 days after the yellow fever booster vaccination. The origin of the receptors is a young man who received the YFV17D yellow fever vaccine.

This clonotype was counted a few times. V is TRBV20-1 and J is TRBJ2-1, with D possibly matching TRBD2 (6 bases). The CDR3 is 15 residues long. The germline V gene encodes CDR1 DFQATT and CDR2 SNEGSKA (reference sequence). Trimming took 2 bases from V and 9 from J, leaving 20 bases between them. CDR3 in amino acids: CSARIRAGAQLEQFF. As DNA, the CDR3 is TGCAGTGCTAGAATCAGAGCGGGTGCGCAGCTTGAGCAGTTCTTC.

This clonotype was seen only a few times. The chain combines TRBV30 with TRBJ1-3; a weak D match, TRBD1 (5 bases). V was pared by 6 bases and J by 0 bases, with 9 bases between. Germline V gene data show CDR1 as GTSNPN and CDR2 as SVGIG (reference sequence). This CDR3 spans 13 amino acids. In DNA form, the CDR3 reads TGTGCCTGCCGACAGAGCTCTGGAAACACCATATATTTT. Encoded protein: CACRQSSGNTIYF.

This clonotype showed up many times. The junction does not match germline at one end; this may be a read error. The chain is built from TRBV7-7 and TRBJ2-1; D remains unclear. Germline CDR1 reads SSHAT; CDR2 reads FNYEAQ (reference sequence). The CDR3 totals 15 residues. The CDR3 DNA is TGTGCTAGCAGCTTTTCCAGGAGCTCCTACAATGAGCAGTTCTTC. Translating it yields CASSFSRSSYNEQFF. Combining the CDR3 with reference TRBV7-7 and TRBJ2-1 gives the whole variable domain GAGVSQSPRYKVTKRGQDVTLRCDPISSHATLYWYQQALGQGPEFLTYFNYEAQPDKSGLPSDRFSAERPEGSISTLTIQRTEQRDSAMYRCASSFSRSSYNEQFFGPGTRLTVL.

At least ten counts were recorded for this clonotype. The CDR3 reads CASSLEQGLAKNIQYF. In nucleotides, the CDR3 is TGTGCCAGCAGCCTCGAACAGGGTCTAGCCAAAAACATTCAGTACTTC. The chain recombines TRBV5-6 with TRBJ2-4; maybe TRBD1 (6 bases). Germline lookup yields CDR1 SGHDT and CDR2 YYEEEE. The CDR3 loop spans 16 amino acids. Trimming removed 4 bases from V and 0 bases from J, with 14 bases in between. The entire variable domain, with the rest obtained from reference TRBV5-6 and TRBJ2-4, is as follows: DAGVTQSPTHLIKTRGQQVTLRCSPKSGHDTVSWYQQALGQGPQFIFQYYEEEERQRGNFPDRFSGHQFPNYSSELNVNALLLGDSALYLCASSLEQGLAKNIQYFGAGTRLSVL.

There are many counts of this clonotype. V is TRBV4-2 and J is TRBJ2-7; TRBD2 aligns across 7 bases. Germline CDR1 reads LGHNA; CDR2 reads YNFKEQ. There are 14 residues in the CDR3. V dropped 1 base and J dropped 3; count of bases not matched to a gene: 3. The CDR3 here is CASSQVPSGYEQYF. CDR3 sequence (DNA): TGTGCCAGCAGCCAAGTCCCTAGCGGCTACGAGCAGTACTTC.

This clonotype showed up just a few times. This chain uses TRBV7-9 with TRBJ2-7, with 7 bases matching TRBD2. CDR1 is SEHNR, CDR2 FQNEAQ, per germline (reference sequence). The CDR3 runs 16 residues. The ends lost 7 bases at V and 5 bases at J; junction bases unmatched: 17. The CDR3 DNA sequence: TGTGCCAGCAACCTCGGGAGCGGGACGATCTACGACGAGCAGTACTTC. It yields the protein CASNLGSGTIYDEQYF.

This clonotype was picked up a small number of times. This chain connects TRBV29-1 to TRBJ1-2; D is unclear. The CDR3 has 16 residues. Trimming took off 0 bases at V and 4 bases at J, with 18 bases between the two ends. Germline V CDR1 and CDR2: SQVTM, ANQGSEA. The DNA for the CDR3 is TGCAGCGTTGAAGATCTACGGACCCCGGGAGGCTATGGCTACACCTTC. It codes for CSVEDLRTPGGYGYTF.

At least ten counts were recorded for this clonotype. The rearrangement uses TRBV11-1 and TRBJ2-1, with 11 bases fitting TRBD2. In germline, CDR1 is SGHAT, CDR2 FQDESV (reference sequence). This CDR3 has 18 residues. The V segment lost 3 bases and the J segment 8 bases; nucleotides outside the gene matches: 15. CDR3 protein: CASSFKTKPGLAVDEQFF. The CDR3 coding sequence is TGTGCCAGCAGCTTTAAAACAAAGCCGGGACTAGCGGTCGATGAGCAGTTCTTC.

This clonotype appeared many times. The rearrangement links TRBV12-3 or TRBV12-4 to TRBJ2-3, with 8 positions matching TRBD2. CDR3 length: 14 residues. V was clipped by 6 bases and J by 2 bases; unmatched bases: 4. The DNA of the CDR3 is TGTGCCAGCAGACTAGCGGTGGTCACAGATACGCAGTATTTT. Translation: CASRLAVVTDTQYF.

This rearrangement joins TRBV28 to TRBJ2-3; D is unresolved. Trimming left V 5 bases short and J 10 bases short, with 13 bases between. Germline CDR1 and CDR2: MDHEN and SYDVKM. The CDR3 spans 12 residues. The CDR3, as DNA: TGTGCCAGCAGTCCAACAGATTTCGCGCAGTATTTT. Its translation: CASSPTDFAQYF.

The chain joins TRBV20-1 to TRBJ2-3, with a tentative D call TRBD1 (5 bases). The CDR3 runs to 16 residues. Trimming removed 2 bases from V and 4 bases from J, with 19 bases in between. Germline V gene data show CDR1 as DFQATT and CDR2 as SNEGSKA (reference sequence). The CDR3 is CSARQGKGRAADTQYF. CDR3 coding DNA: TGCAGTGCTAGACAGGGTAAGGGCCGTGCCGCAGATACGCAGTATTTT.

About this clonotype: This could be a read error, since a much larger clone is one nucleotide away. This chain joins TRBV21-1 and TRBJ2-4. TRBV21-1 is designated a pseudogene. This CDR3 has 15 amino acids. CDR3 DNA: TGTCCCAGCAGCAAACACAGTATAGCCAAAAACATTCAGTACTTC. It encodes CPSSKHSIAKNIQYF.

This clonotype occurred many times. The rearrangement links TRBV15 to TRBJ2-5; D gene ambiguous. Trimming pared 1 base from V and 2 bases from J, leaving 5 bases between. Germline CDR1 and CDR2: LNHNV and YYDKDF (reference sequence). The CDR3 totals 13 residues. The CDR3 DNA reads as TGTGCCACCAGCAGAGGGGAACAAGAGACCCAGTACTTC. Its protein product is CATSRGEQETQYF.

CDR3 sequence (DNA): TGTGCCAGCAGGGCGACTAGCGGGATGCCTGCAGATACGCAGTATTTT. As protein: CASRATSGMPADTQYF. The genes are TRBV7-2 and TRBJ2-3; TRBD2 agrees at 11 bases. CDR3 size: 16 residues. Germline V gene lookup returns CDR1 SGHTA and CDR2 FQGNSA. Losses at the gene ends were 6 bases for V and 4 bases for J; bases not matched to a gene: 9.

The table lists this clonotype with many counts. The chain has TRBV7-8 and TRBJ2-5, with 8 bases aligning to TRBD1. The CDR3 has 19 residues. The V gene's germline CDR1 is SGHVS and CDR2 FQNEAQ. The V and J ends lost 2 bases and 7 bases, in that order; junction bases with no gene match: 21. In DNA, the CDR3 is TGTGCCAGCAGCTTATATCCCCGGGGGAGCACAGGGGGTAAAGGGACCCAGTACTTC. It specifies CASSLYPRGSTGGKGTQYF.

This clonotype was seen only a few times. The V gene is TRBV7-8, the J gene TRBJ2-6; D is perhaps TRBD1 or TRBD2 (5 bases each). Trimming removed 10 bases from V and 4 bases from J, with 11 bases in between. Germline loops: CDR1 SGHVS, CDR2 FQNEAQ. This CDR3 comprises 13 residues. CDR3 nucleotide sequence: TGTGCCACCGGGGCCTTCGGGGCCAACGTCCTGACTTTC. Translating gives CATGAFGANVLTF.

There are many counts of this clonotype. The gene calls are TRBV29-1 and TRBJ2-3, with 8 nucleotides matching TRBD2. This CDR3 contains 14 residues. Trimming cost V 1 base and J 1 base; bases outside gene matches: 1. The V gene's germline CDR1 is SQVTM and CDR2 ANQGSEA. CDR3 nucleotide sequence: TGCAGCGTTGAAGCGGGAGGGGGCACAGATACGCAGTATTTT. Its translation: CSVEAGGGTDTQYF.

The chain couples TRBV20-1 to TRBJ2-5; tentatively, D is TRBD2 (5 bases). This CDR3 is 14 amino acids long. Germline V CDR1 and CDR2: DFQATT, SNEGSKA (reference sequence). V shed 6 bases and J shed 2 bases, with 16 bases lying between them. DNA for the CDR3: TGCAGTGCCGTTGAACCGGGATCACAAGAGACCCAGTACTTC. The encoded protein is CSAVEPGSQETQYF.

A remark on this clonotype: A junction end diverges from the germline sequence, so it may reflect a read error. The gene calls are TRBV4-3 and TRBJ2-2, with D possibly matching TRBD2 (6 bases). CDR3 size: 18 residues. Germline lookup yields CDR1 LGHNA and CDR2 YSLEER. In nucleotides, the CDR3 is TGCGCCAGCAGCCGCGAGCCTGCTAGCGACGCGAACACCTGGGAGCTGTTTTTT. Residues: CASSREPASDANTWELFF.

This clonotype was picked up a small number of times. This chain links TRBV10-2 with TRBJ2-7, with a possible D match to TRBD2 (5 bases). The CDR3 length is 12 residues. Germline V gene sequence: CDR1 WSHSY, CDR2 SAAADI. V lost 7 bases and J lost 5, with 12 bases in between. The CDR3 loop is CASKELLDEQYF. The CDR3 nucleotides read TGCGCCAGCAAGGAACTACTAGACGAGCAGTACTTC.

In this sample, this clonotype turned up many times. J is TRBJ2-7 and V is TRBV12-3 or TRBV12-4; 7 bases agree with TRBD2. V gave up 5 bases and J gave up 6 bases; unmatched junction bases: 7. The CDR3 spans 13 residues. The CDR3 DNA follows: TGTGCCAGCAGTAGCGGGAAGTCAACCGAGCAGTACTTC. Encoded protein: CASSSGKSTEQYF.

This clonotype has a count of ten or more. The chain recombines TRBV19 with TRBJ2-3; no firm D call. This CDR3 contains 15 residues. The ends were cut back, 4 bases at V and 1 base at J, with 12 bases in the middle. CDR1 LNHDA and CDR2 SQIVND come from the germline V gene (reference sequence). The CDR3 DNA reads TGTGCCAGTAGTACCGCCCGGCTCGGCACAGATACGCAGTATTTT. Its protein is CASSTARLGTDTQYF.

The chain employs TRBV5-1 and TRBJ2-3, with 8 nucleotides matching TRBD2. V was pared by 0 bases and J by 6 bases, with 6 bases of the junction left unmatched. Looked up from germline, CDR1 is SGHRS and CDR2 is YFSETQ. The length of the CDR3 is 15 residues. The CDR3: CASSLGTSSFDTQYF. The CDR3 DNA sequence: TGCGCCAGCAGCTTGGGGACTAGCAGTTTTGATACGCAGTATTTT.